A selection of T cell receptor beta chains follows, all from one sample in a study of T cells in Graves' hyperthyroidism and ophthalmopathy. Via MiXCR, TCRdb re-called the multiplex PCR reads, giving one row per CDR3 protein. The sample shows under 350,000 distinct CDR3 sequences, 21% of them seen only once. Specimen: blood. The receptors come from a woman in her forties or fifties with Graves' hyperthyroidism. The CDR3 runs from the conserved cysteine through the conserved F or W. D genes are given only for firm matches.

j_gene: TRBJ2-3
v_gene: TRBV20-1
d_gene: TRBD2
CDR3aa: CSAALAGVTDTQYF

j_gene: TRBJ2-4
v_gene: TRBV18
d_gene: .
CDR3aa: CASSPPVGVAKNIQYF

j_gene: TRBJ2-7
v_gene: TRBV30
d_gene: .
CDR3aa: CAWSGGGSYEQYF

j_gene: TRBJ1-2
v_gene: TRBV20-1
d_gene: .
CDR3aa: CSAPGQGPFDGYTF

j_gene: TRBJ2-3
v_gene: TRBV3-1
d_gene: .
CDR3aa: CASSQYVGTAPDTQYF

j_gene: TRBJ2-2
v_gene: TRBV12-3/TRBV12-4
d_gene: .
CDR3aa: CASSLKGANTGELFF

j_gene: TRBJ1-1
v_gene: TRBV7-9
d_gene: .
CDR3aa: CASRDLKPGTEAFF

j_gene: TRBJ1-1
v_gene: TRBV28
d_gene: .
CDR3aa: CASRRWQGYTEAFF

j_gene: TRBJ1-2
v_gene: TRBV30
d_gene: .
CDR3aa: CAWRPQPGYGYTF

j_gene: TRBJ2-3
v_gene: TRBV7-3
d_gene: TRBD2
CDR3aa: CASSLLAGGFQDTQYF

j_gene: TRBJ2-5
v_gene: TRBV2
d_gene: .
CDR3aa: CASSEWRETQYF

j_gene: TRBJ2-5
v_gene: TRBV20-1
d_gene: .
CDR3aa: CSARVEETQYF

j_gene: TRBJ2-1
v_gene: TRBV6-1
d_gene: .
CDR3aa: CATLPRRHNEQFF

j_gene: TRBJ2-7
v_gene: TRBV6-5
d_gene: TRBD1
CDR3aa: CASSYSPGQGASEQYF

j_gene: TRBJ2-5
v_gene: TRBV7-8
d_gene: TRBD2
CDR3aa: CASSLVAGGETQYF

j_gene: TRBJ1-5
v_gene: TRBV6-1
d_gene: .
CDR3aa: CASRQGDSSNQPQHF

j_gene: TRBJ1-2
v_gene: TRBV28
d_gene: .
CDR3aa: CASSHTTGRTYGYTF

j_gene: TRBJ2-5
v_gene: TRBV12-3/TRBV12-4
d_gene: TRBD2
CDR3aa: CASSYWTSGGLEETQYF

j_gene: TRBJ2-5
v_gene: TRBV6-1
d_gene: TRBD1
CDR3aa: CASRTQQGAPVETQYF

j_gene: TRBJ2-2
v_gene: TRBV6-1
d_gene: .
CDR3aa: CASSLAKPYTGELFF

j_gene: TRBJ1-1
v_gene: TRBV5-6
d_gene: TRBD1
CDR3aa: CASSSGTGGKGTEAFF

j_gene: TRBJ2-1
v_gene: TRBV11-2
d_gene: .
CDR3aa: CASSLGPHRVENEQFF

j_gene: TRBJ2-7
v_gene: TRBV7-3
d_gene: TRBD2
CDR3aa: CASSIGTSGRRSSYEQYF

j_gene: TRBJ2-1
v_gene: TRBV15
d_gene: .
CDR3aa: CATSTAYNEQFF

j_gene: TRBJ2-1
v_gene: TRBV12-3/TRBV12-4
d_gene: .
CDR3aa: CASNWGRGFNEQFF

j_gene: TRBJ1-1
v_gene: TRBV27
d_gene: .
CDR3aa: CASSLSGGYTEAFF

j_gene: TRBJ1-2
v_gene: TRBV11-1
d_gene: .
CDR3aa: CASSLSRSSSIYGYTF

j_gene: TRBJ1-1
v_gene: TRBV5-6
d_gene: TRBD1
CDR3aa: CASSLSSRDRQAFF

j_gene: TRBJ2-7
v_gene: TRBV3-1
d_gene: .
CDR3aa: CASSLIATGEQYF

j_gene: TRBJ1-1
v_gene: TRBV6-5
d_gene: TRBD1
CDR3aa: CASSYNRGMTEAFF

j_gene: TRBJ1-3
v_gene: TRBV28
d_gene: TRBD1
CDR3aa: CVSRPSYRGNTIYF

j_gene: TRBJ1-6
v_gene: TRBV12-3/TRBV12-4
d_gene: .
CDR3aa: CASSLGALLHF

j_gene: TRBJ1-2
v_gene: TRBV5-1
d_gene: .
CDR3aa: CASSLTANYGYTF

j_gene: TRBJ2-2
v_gene: TRBV5-1
d_gene: TRBD1
CDR3aa: CASSLYRGGSTGELFF

j_gene: TRBJ1-5
v_gene: TRBV10-3
d_gene: TRBD1
CDR3aa: CAISESGGGGQPQHF

j_gene: TRBJ2-7
v_gene: TRBV2
d_gene: .
CDR3aa: CASSEARGRTYEQYF

j_gene: TRBJ1-2
v_gene: TRBV12-3/TRBV12-4
d_gene: .
CDR3aa: CASSFSGGKGYTF

j_gene: TRBJ2-4
v_gene: TRBV4-1
d_gene: .
CDR3aa: CASSQVRDENIQYF

j_gene: TRBJ2-1
v_gene: TRBV20-1
d_gene: .
CDR3aa: CSARYPLAFEQFF

j_gene: TRBJ1-5
v_gene: TRBV18
d_gene: .
CDR3aa: CASSQRGDQPQHF